The source of this T cell receptor beta chain is a study of T cells in Graves' hyperthyroidism and ophthalmopathy. Broader study findings: Ophthalmopathy was separated from stable hyperthyroidism by a 13 V-J model.

The CDR3 spans 15 residues. The germline V gene encodes CDR1 LNHNV and CDR2 YYDKDF (reference sequence). V lost 9 bases and J lost 0, with 17 bases in between. Note on this clonotype: What it binds is unknown.

TCR beta CDR3 sequences were amplified from RNA transcripts. Using the HTBI primer set, a first-round RT-PCR was run on the TCR CDR3. TCRdb redid the calling of the multiplex PCR reads with MiXCR, one entry per CDR3 protein. The sample shows approximately 740,000 distinct CDR3 sequences, 14% of them seen only once. V and J are TRBV15 and TRBJ1-1; a weak D match, TRBD1 (6 bases). The specimen was blood. This receptor was identified in a young woman with Graves' hyperthyroidism. CDR3 coding DNA: TGTGCCACGAGCTTGCGGGGGGCACTGAACACTGAAGCTTTCTTT. This gives the protein CATSLRGALNTEAFF.